The T cell receptor beta chain under discussion was sequenced for a study of response to subunit inactivated influenza vaccine. The CDR3 runs 14 residues. V lost 4 bases and J lost 8, with 13 bases in between. The V gene's germline CDR1 is SGHRS and CDR2 YFSETQ. TCRdb re-analysed the RT-PCR reads in MiXCR, keeping a single row per CDR3 protein. There are about 480,000 distinct CDR3 sequences in the sample; 10% to 15% occur only once, and about an eighth lies in the top ten. This clonotype was obtained from a middle-aged man who received an inactivated influenza vaccine. The specimen comprised PBMCs from blood, sampled roughly 46 days after vaccination. The V call is TRBV5-1, the J call TRBJ1-6; a possible D gene is TRBD1 (5 bases). CDR3 in amino acids: CASSPDSRDSPLHF. The CDR3 DNA reads as TGCGCCAGCAGCCCCGACAGTCGGGATTCACCCCTCCACTTT.